The 4 T cell receptor beta chains given below trace back to one sample, sequenced in a study of T cell repertoires in cytomegalovirus infection. Using its own MiXCR run on the reads, TCRdb lists one record per CDR3 protein. The sample has hundreds of thousands of distinct CDR3 sequences, approximately 10% seen once. Sequenced: PBMCs. The receptors were gathered from a human donor in good health (CMV status not recorded). Some clones in this sample may be carry-over from other donors' samples.

This clonotype was seen a handful of times. The CDR3 DNA reads TGTGCCAGCAGTCTCCCTCGGCAGACTCAGGAGACCCAGTACTTC. Its translation: CASSLPRQTQETQYF. The J gene is TRBJ2-5, the V gene TRBV28; no clear D. Trimming left V 5 bases short and J 5 bases short, with 18 bases between. The CDR3 length is 15 residues. Germline V gene data show CDR1 as MDHEN and CDR2 as SYDVKM.

This rearrangement joins TRBV29-1 to TRBJ2-6, with no clear D. The CDR3 sequence is 16 residues long. V lost 6 bases to trimming and J lost 0 bases, with 15 bases between them. Germline assignment: CDR1 SQVTM and CDR2 ANQGSEA. CDR3 nucleotides: TGCAGCGTCCACGTCGGAGCCAGCTCTGGGGCCAACGTCCTGACTTTC. Its translation: CSVHVGASSGANVLTF.

This clonotype was seen ten or more times. The V gene is TRBV20-1, the J gene TRBJ2-7, with a tentative D call TRBD2 (6 bases). Between the trimmed V and J ends, which lost 4 bases and 4 bases, there was a span of 8 bases. The germline V gene encodes CDR1 DFQATT and CDR2 SNEGSKA (reference sequence). CDR3 length equals 11 residues. CDR3 sequence reads: CSANRGYEQYV. The CDR3 DNA sequence: TGCAGTGCTAACCGGGGGTACGAGCAGTACGTC.

The sample holds many counts of this clonotype. J is TRBJ2-7 and V is TRBV7-2; 11 nucleotides agree with TRBD2. CDR1 SGHTA and CDR2 FQGNSA come from the germline V gene. The CDR3 contains 14 residues. Germline trimming cut 7 bases from V and 3 bases from J; bases unmatched to any gene: 5. In DNA, the CDR3 is TGTGCCAGCAAGCTTAGCGGGGGGGACTACGAGCAGTACTTC. Protein sequence: CASKLSGGDYEQYF. Based on the CDR3 plus reference TRBV7-2 and TRBJ2-7, the full variable domain is GAGVSQSPSNKVTEKGKDVELRCDPISGHTALYWYRQSLGQGLEFLIYFQGNSAPDKSGLPSDRFSAERTGGSVSTLTIQRTQQEDSAVYLCASKLSGGDYEQYFGPGTRLTVT.